This T cell receptor beta chain was obtained from a study of T cells expressing NK-cell markers. Turning to the study itself: Beta-chain profiling covered CD3+CD56+NKG2C+, CD3+CD56+NKG2C- and CD3+CD56-NKG2C+ sorted subsets. Just one sequenced donor of eight was HCMV-seronegative, while seven were seropositive. Notes on the study in general: Once again these clonotypes came out on top in the CD3+CD56-NKG2C+ fraction of four donors. More than five donors had dominant NKG2C+ clonotypes that comprised roughly 1.0-8% of their CD8+ T cells.

The CDR3 extends over 14 amino acids. Germline V gene lookup returns CDR1 SGHTA and CDR2 FQGTGA. A remark on this clonotype: Its antigen is undetermined.

Reanalyzing the 5' RACE reads, TCRdb keeps one entry per CDR3 protein, without DNA. The record lists 150,000 to 180,000 distinct CDR3 sequences, of which the ten most abundant hold less than 40%. This receptor was taken from a woman aged 45-59 years in good health. The V and J genes are TRBV7-3 and TRBJ2-6. Specimen: blood T cells: a sorted CD56 or NKG2C T cell subset, CD4+ or CD8+ T cells, or bulk PBMC T cells (not recorded which). The CDR3 sequence is CASSLGLGANVLTF.